This T cell receptor (beta chain) was profiled in a study of blood T cell repertoires in COVID-19. Study information: T cells, B-cell-depleted T cells, or PBMCs provided the cDNA or gDNA that served as material.

The CDR3 consists of 16 residues. CDR1 is SGHTA and CDR2 is FQGNSA in the germline V gene. Trimming stripped 2 bases from V and 4 bases from J, with 16 bases between. Participants came from about two dozen US areas, aged about 18 to 100 years. In assigning cohorts, the study relied on participant-reported clinical history. TCRdb's table, derived via immunoSEQ multiplex PCR, lists solely in-frame clones and lacks some. The sample gives around 140,000 clones, around 82% of which show up once; 3.9% is in the top ten. The sequence was collected from a man aged 50 or older in a cohort exposed to, infected with or recovered from COVID-19 (not recorded which). Sequencing was carried out using PBMCs or T cells enriched from blood (not recorded which). This sequence joins TRBV7-2 and TRBJ2-3; D might be TRBD2 (7 bases). CDR3 DNA sequence: TGTGCCAGCAGCTTAAACGGGGGGCGCCTTCCAGATACGCAGTATTTT. This codes for CASSLNGGRLPDTQYF.